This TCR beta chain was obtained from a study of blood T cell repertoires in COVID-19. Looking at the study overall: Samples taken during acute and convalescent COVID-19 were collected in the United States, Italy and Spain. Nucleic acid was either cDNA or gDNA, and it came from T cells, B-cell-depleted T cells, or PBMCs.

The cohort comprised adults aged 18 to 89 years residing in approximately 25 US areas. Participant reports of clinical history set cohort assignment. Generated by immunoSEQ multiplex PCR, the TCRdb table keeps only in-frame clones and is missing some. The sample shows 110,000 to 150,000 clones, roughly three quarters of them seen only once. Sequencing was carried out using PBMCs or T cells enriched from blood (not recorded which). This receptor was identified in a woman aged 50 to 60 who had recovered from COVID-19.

The CDR3 DNA follows: TGTGCCAGCAGCCCTGGGACAGACATCGGGGAGCTGTTTTTT. This translates into CASSPGTDIGELFF. The chain links TRBV3-1 (or the pseudogene TRBV3-2) to TRBJ2-2; the match to TRBD1 covers 7 bases. The CDR3 is made up of 14 amino acids. Trimming removed 4 bases from V and 7 bases from J; junction bases left unmatched: 6. From germline, CDR1 is LGHDT and CDR2 YNNKEL (reference sequence).